This TCR beta chain came from a study of graft-versus-host responses after intestinal transplantation. Study-level background: Grafts were multivisceral, liver-intestinal, or isolated intestinal. The study's findings and limits: The recipient marrow held GvH clones, and some of them showed up first in ileum or blood.

Assay used: immunoSEQ multiplex PCR; TCRdb lists only in-frame clones, some missing. The sample consists of some 80,000 clones, approximately 90% of them appearing once. This CDR3 region has 15 residues. V gave up 3 bases and J gave up 0 bases, with 6 bases separating them. The germline gives CDR1 MNHNS, CDR2 SASEGT. For this clone: No antigen is known for it.

The material sequenced was unstimulated CD8+ T cells sorted from spleen or lymph node cells, taken before transplant. The V gene is TRBV6-1, the J gene TRBJ1-6, with D unresolved. The TCR sequence derives from a human donor who was the organ donor for an intestinal transplant. CDR3 sequence: CASSDPASYNSPLHF. For the CDR3, the DNA is TGTGCCAGCAGTGATCCCGCCTCCTATAATTCACCCCTCCACTTT.